A selection of T cell receptor beta chains follows, all from one sample in a study of shared clonotypes between healthy human individuals. Sequencing was performed with immunoSEQ multiplex PCR; in TCRdb, only in-frame clones are kept and a portion is missing. This sample has about 700,000 clones, with about 91% found just once. The material sequenced was naive CD8+ T cells sorted from blood. The receptor source for this set is a man aged 25 to 40 in good health. CDR3s include the opening cysteine and the closing phenylalanine or tryptophan. The order of the fields is clone size, D gene, V gene, J gene, CDR3 protein, CDR3 DNA. D genes are given only for firm matches. Size is omitted from some rows. Given values are once, few, many or a class for expanded clones.

NA,NA,TRBV7-6,TRBJ2-1,CASSLPSVSSYNEQFF,TGTGCCAGCAGCTTACCCAGTGTTAGCTCCTACAATGAGCAGTTCTTC
NA,NA,TRBV6-1,TRBJ2-1,CASSEVILSGYNEQFF,TGTGCCAGCAGTGAAGTTATCCTAAGCGGGTACAATGAGCAGTTCTTC
NA,NA,TRBV5-4,TRBJ2-7,CASSLWAQGYEQYF,TGTGCCAGCAGCTTGTGGGCACAGGGATACGAGCAGTACTTC
NA,NA,TRBV29-1,TRBJ2-1,CSVGQASYNEQFF,TGCAGCGTTGGACAGGCTTCATACAATGAGCAGTTCTTC
NA,NA,TRBV30,TRBJ2-3,CAWGRDSTDTQYF,TGTGCCTGGGGCAGGGATTCCACAGATACGCAGTATTTT
NA,NA,TRBV5-6,TRBJ2-7,CASTAGSEQYF,TGTGCCAGCACCGCGGGTTCCGAGCAGTACTTC
NA,NA,TRBV11-2,TRBJ2-7,CASSLVDRAYEQYF,TGTGCCAGCAGCTTAGTGGACCGAGCCTACGAGCAGTACTTC
NA,NA,TRBV29-1,TRBJ2-3,CSVALSGQEGAFWSDTQYF,TGCAGCGTTGCCCTCTCCGGTCAGGAGGGGGCGTTTTGGTCAGATACGCAGTATTTT
NA,NA,TRBV9,TRBJ1-2,CASSPFRDGYTF,TGTGCCAGCAGCCCCTTTCGGGATGGCTACACCTTC
NA,NA,TRBV7-6,TRBJ2-1,CASSATAGQAYNEQFF,TGTGCCAGCAGCGCGACGGCGGGGCAAGCCTACAATGAGCAGTTCTTC
NA,TRBD2,TRBV27,TRBJ2-7,CASSSEASGNSVYEQYF,TGTGCCAGCAGTTCGGAGGCTAGCGGGAATTCAGTTTACGAGCAGTACTTC
NA,TRBD2,TRBV7-6,TRBJ2-3,CASSSSSSGRTDTQYF,TGTGCCAGCAGCTCCTCGTCTAGCGGCCGCACAGATACGCAGTATTTT
NA,TRBD1,TRBV7-2,TRBJ2-2,CASSRGRGLALFGELFF,TGTGCCAGCAGCCGAGGCAGGGGGCTTGCCCTCTTCGGGGAGCTGTTTTTT
NA,TRBD1,TRBV9,TRBJ1-1,CASSDPAGTGNTEAFF,TGTGCCAGCAGCGACCCTGCCGGGACAGGGAACACTGAAGCTTTCTTT
NA,NA,TRBV5-4,TRBJ2-1,CASSLRGGNYNEQFF,TGTGCCAGCAGCTTGAGGGGGGGGAACTACAATGAGCAGTTCTTC
once,TRBD2,TRBV27,TRBJ2-7,CASSPGTSGTYEQYF,TGTGCCAGCAGCCCCGGGACTAGCGGGACCTACGAGCAGTACTTC
NA,NA,TRBV19,TRBJ1-2,CASSVSGTGYGYTF,TGTGCCAGTAGTGTCTCCGGGACCGGGTATGGCTACACCTTC
NA,NA,TRBV5-4,TRBJ2-7,CASSLESGTYEQYF,TGTGCCAGCAGCTTGGAATCGGGGACCTACGAGCAGTACTTC
NA,TRBD2,TRBV12-5,TRBJ2-1,CASALGTSWNEQFF,TGTGCTAGTGCCCTCGGGACTAGTTGGAATGAGCAGTTCTTC
NA,TRBD1,TRBV27,TRBJ1-1,CASSLTRQGIEAFF,TGTGCCAGCAGTTTAACAAGACAGGGGATTGAAGCTTTCTTT
NA,NA,TRBV6-5,TRBJ2-3,CASSLGGAADTQYF,TGTGCCAGCAGCCTGGGGGGAGCGGCAGATACGCAGTATTTT
NA,TRBD2,TRBV9,TRBJ2-3,CASSGAVERGLSDTQYF,TGTGCCAGCAGCGGGGCAGTTGAGCGGGGGTTGAGCGATACGCAGTATTTT
NA,NA,TRBV15,TRBJ2-2,CATSVRSVFTGELFF,TGTGCCACCAGCGTCCGTTCAGTTTTCACCGGGGAGCTGTTTTTT
NA,TRBD1,TRBV11-2,TRBJ2-7,CASSSARTGVSYEQYF,TGTGCCAGCAGCTCCGCGAGGACAGGGGTTTCTTACGAGCAGTACTTC
once,NA,TRBV4-1,TRBJ1-4,CASSQAELLLEKLFF,TGCGCCAGCAGCCAAGCCGAGCTCCTTTTGGAAAAACTGTTTTTT
NA,NA,TRBV9,TRBJ2-3,CASSEADTQYF,TGTGCCAGCAGCGAAGCAGATACGCAGTATTTT
NA,TRBD1,TRBV10-3,TRBJ2-1,CAISENGTGAYNEQFF,TGTGCCATCAGTGAAAACGGGACAGGGGCCTACAATGAGCAGTTCTTC
NA,TRBD2,TRBV4-1,TRBJ2-3,CASSFGTSGGTTDTQYF,TGCGCCAGCAGCTTCGGGACTAGCGGGGGGACGACAGATACGCAGTATTTT
NA,NA,TRBV2,TRBJ1-2,CASSEWEDYGYTF,TGTGCCAGCAGTGAGTGGGAGGACTATGGCTACACCTTC
few,TRBD2,TRBV27,TRBJ2-7,CASSSGTRADEQYF,TGTGCCAGCAGTTCCGGGACTAGAGCGGACGAGCAGTACTTC
NA,TRBD2,TRBV11-2,TRBJ2-2,CASSAGTSGLAGELFF,TGTGCCAGCAGCGCCGGGACTAGCGGATTGGCCGGGGAGCTGTTTTTT
NA,NA,TRBV6-5,TRBJ1-2,CASSYSTGYGYTF,TGTGCCAGCAGTTACAGTACAGGGTATGGCTACACCTTC
NA,TRBD2,TRBV7-9,TRBJ2-1,CASSLGLAGADYNEQFF,TGTGCCAGCAGCTTAGGCCTAGCGGGGGCAGATTACAATGAGCAGTTCTTC
once,NA,TRBV6-6,TRBJ2-7,CASSSGFPYEQYF,TGTGCCAGCAGCTCAGGGTTCCCGTACGAGCAGTACTTC
NA,NA,TRBV6-5,TRBJ2-2,CASSYGLNTGELFF,TGTGCCAGCAGTTATGGGCTGAACACCGGGGAGCTGTTTTTT
NA,NA,TRBV30,TRBJ1-1,CACPPLGGGTEAFF,TGTGCCTGTCCCCCTTTAGGGGGGGGCACTGAAGCTTTCTTT
few,TRBD1,TRBV4-2,TRBJ1-2,CASSPEAGTGNGYTF,TGTGCCAGCAGCCCAGAGGCAGGGACAGGGAATGGCTACACCTTC
NA,NA,TRBV4-1,TRBJ2-3,CASSQDPPGGTDTQYF,TGCGCCAGCAGCCAAGACCCCCCGGGCGGCACAGATACGCAGTATTTT
NA,TRBD2,TRBV6-6,TRBJ2-1,CASSLGLAGVSEQFF,TGTGCCAGCAGCTTGGGACTAGCGGGTGTTTCTGAGCAGTTCTTC
few,NA,TRBV6-4,TRBJ2-1,CASSDAASSYNEQFF,TGTGCCAGCAGTGACGCGGCTAGCTCCTACAATGAGCAGTTCTTC
NA,NA,TRBV19,TRBJ2-1,CASSVDRYNEQFF,TGTGCCAGTAGTGTGGACAGATACAATGAGCAGTTCTTC
NA,NA,TRBV7-9,TRBJ1-2,CASSSGVQGPTF,TGTGCCAGCAGCTCGGGGGTGCAGGGGCCGACCTTC
NA,NA,TRBV7-2,TRBJ2-7,CASSLKETSFGYEQYF,TGTGCCAGCAGCTTAAAAGAGACTAGTTTCGGCTACGAGCAGTACTTC
NA,TRBD2,TRBV7-2,TRBJ2-7,CASSLAGGTTYEQYF,TGTGCCAGCAGCTTAGCGGGGGGGACTACCTACGAGCAGTACTTC
NA,NA,TRBV7-9,TRBJ2-7,CASSLESTFPYEQYF,TGTGCCAGCAGCTTAGAATCCACGTTTCCCTACGAGCAGTACTTC
NA,NA,TRBV7-9,TRBJ2-7,CASSSTGKQSYEQYF,TGTGCCAGCAGCTCGACAGGAAAGCAATCCTACGAGCAGTACTTC
NA,TRBD2,TRBV7-2,TRBJ2-7,CASSLRLAGVYEQYF,TGTGCCAGCAGCTTGCGACTAGCGGGAGTTTACGAGCAGTACTTC
NA,NA,TRBV11-2,TRBJ1-3,CASSLGRGAGGNTIYF,TGTGCCAGCAGCTTAGGACGGGGGGCAGGTGGAAACACCATATATTTT
NA,NA,TRBV2,TRBJ2-7,CASSEGQGHYEQYF,TGTGCCAGCAGTGAAGGGCAGGGGCATTACGAGCAGTACTTC
NA,TRBD1,TRBV7-8,TRBJ2-3,CASSLGLRTGSTDTQYF,TGTGCCAGCAGCTTAGGGTTGAGGACAGGGAGTACAGATACGCAGTATTTT
NA,NA,TRBV27,TRBJ2-7,CASSPSGGLSYEQYF,TGTGCCAGCAGTCCCAGTGGGGGTCTCTCCTACGAGCAGTACTTC
NA,TRBD1,TRBV11-2,TRBJ1-2,CASSFPGGGYTF,TGTGCCAGCAGCTTCCCAGGGGGTGGCTACACCTTC
NA,NA,TRBV6-5,TRBJ1-5,CASSSYWNQPQHF,TGTGCCAGCAGCTCCTACTGGAATCAGCCCCAGCATTTT
NA,TRBD2,TRBV19,TRBJ2-7,CATTSGSPSYEQYF,TGTGCCACTACGAGCGGGAGCCCCTCCTACGAGCAGTACTTC
NA,TRBD1,TRBV2,TRBJ1-1,CASSQQGARRILTEAFF,TGTGCCAGCAGCCAACAGGGGGCGCGGAGGATACTAACAGAAGCTTTCTTT
once,TRBD1,TRBV5-7,TRBJ1-4,CASSPDRAGEKLFF,TGTGCCAGCAGCCCGGACAGGGCGGGGGAAAAACTGTTTTTT
NA,TRBD1,TRBV19,TRBJ1-4,CASSSRQGPKEKLFF,TGTGCCAGTAGTAGCAGACAGGGCCCAAAGGAAAAACTGTTTTTT
NA,NA,TRBV23-1,TRBJ1-5,CASSHPTVYSNQPQHF,TGCGCCAGCAGTCATCCGACAGTTTATAGCAATCAGCCCCAGCATTTT
NA,NA,TRBV15,TRBJ2-3,CATSTLRSPAHTDTQYF,TGTGCCACCAGCACCCTTAGGTCGCCAGCCCACACAGATACGCAGTATTTT
few,TRBD1,TRBV19,TRBJ1-2,CASSPLPPGQRDGYTF,TGTGCCAGTAGTCCCTTGCCGCCGGGACAGCGGGATGGCTACACCTTC